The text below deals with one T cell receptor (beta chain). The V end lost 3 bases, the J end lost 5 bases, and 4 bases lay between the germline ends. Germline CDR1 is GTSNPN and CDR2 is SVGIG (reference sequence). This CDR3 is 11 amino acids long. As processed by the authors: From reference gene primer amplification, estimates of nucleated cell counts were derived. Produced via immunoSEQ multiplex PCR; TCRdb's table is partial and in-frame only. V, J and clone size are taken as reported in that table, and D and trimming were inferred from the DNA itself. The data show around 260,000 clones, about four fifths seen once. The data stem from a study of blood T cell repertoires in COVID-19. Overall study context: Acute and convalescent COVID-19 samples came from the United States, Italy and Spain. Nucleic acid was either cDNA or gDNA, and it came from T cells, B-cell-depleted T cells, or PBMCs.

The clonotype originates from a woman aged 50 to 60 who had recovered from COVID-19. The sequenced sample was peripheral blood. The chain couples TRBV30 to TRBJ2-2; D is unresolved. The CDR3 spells CAWRLTGELFF. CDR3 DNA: TGTGCCTGGAGACTGACCGGGGAGCTGTTTTTT.